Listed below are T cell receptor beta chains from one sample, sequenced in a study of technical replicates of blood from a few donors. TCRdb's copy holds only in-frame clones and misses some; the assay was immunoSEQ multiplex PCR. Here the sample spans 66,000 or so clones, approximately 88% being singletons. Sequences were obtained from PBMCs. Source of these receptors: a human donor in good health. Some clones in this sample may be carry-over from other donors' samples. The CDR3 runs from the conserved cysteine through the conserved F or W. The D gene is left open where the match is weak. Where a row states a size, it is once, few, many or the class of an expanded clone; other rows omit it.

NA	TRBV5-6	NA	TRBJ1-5	CASSFGSGNQPQHF	TGTGCCAGCAGCTTCGGCAGCGGCAATCAGCCCCAGCATTTT
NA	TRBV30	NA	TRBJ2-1	CARGRAYNEQFF	TGTGCGAGGGGGAGGGCCTACAATGAGCAGTTCTTC
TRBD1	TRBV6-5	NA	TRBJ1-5	CASSNRQGRQPQHF	TGTGCCAGCAGTAACCGACAGGGCCGCCAGCCCCAGCATTTT
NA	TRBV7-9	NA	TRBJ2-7	CASSGRDTAAEQYF	TGTGCCAGCAGCGGCCGGGACACAGCGGCCGAGCAGTACTTC
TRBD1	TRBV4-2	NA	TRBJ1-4	CASSQDHRGTGNEKLFF	TGTGCCAGCAGCCAAGATCATCGAGGGACAGGAAATGAAAAACTGTTTTTT
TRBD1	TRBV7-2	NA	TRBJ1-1	CASSLQGPNTEAFF	TGTGCCAGCAGCCTACAGGGGCCGAACACTGAAGCTTTCTTT
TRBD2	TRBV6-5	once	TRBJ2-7	CASSPGLAGPYEQYF	TGTGCCAGCAGTCCCGGACTAGCGGGACCCTACGAGCAGTACTTC
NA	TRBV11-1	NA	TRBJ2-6	CASSLEQGVGSGANVLTF	TGTGCCAGCAGCTTAGAACAGGGTGTAGGTTCTGGGGCCAACGTCCTGACTTTC
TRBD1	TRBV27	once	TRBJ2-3	CASSAWTGSTDTQYF	TGTGCCAGCAGTGCGTGGACAGGGAGCACAGATACGCAGTATTTT
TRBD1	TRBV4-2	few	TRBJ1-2	CASSYGQGANYGYTF	TGTGCCAGCAGCTATGGACAGGGAGCCAACTATGGCTACACCTTC
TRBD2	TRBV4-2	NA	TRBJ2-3	CASSPPGLARSTDTQYF	TGTGCCAGCAGCCCCCCGGGACTAGCGCGTAGCACAGATACGCAGTATTTT
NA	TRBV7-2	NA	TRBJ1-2	CASSATVYGYTF	TGTGCCAGCAGCGCGACAGTTTATGGCTACACCTTC
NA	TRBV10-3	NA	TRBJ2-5	CAISGGGPPETQYF	TGTGCCATCTCTGGGGGGGGGCCCCCAGAGACCCAGTACTTC
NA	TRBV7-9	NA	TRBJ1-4	CASSLGDSPGEKLFF	TGTGCCAGCAGCTTAGGGGACTCCCCTGGGGAAAAACTGTTTTTT
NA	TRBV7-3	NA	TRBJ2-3	CASSLTVAQADTQYF	TGTGCCAGCAGCTTAACGGTTGCACAAGCAGATACGCAGTATTTT
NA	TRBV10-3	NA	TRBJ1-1	CAISESRAPNTEAFF	TGTGCCATCAGTGAGTCCAGGGCCCCGAACACTGAAGCTTTCTTT
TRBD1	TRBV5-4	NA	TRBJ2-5	CASSRDSQETQYF	TGTGCCAGCAGCCGGGACAGCCAAGAGACCCAGTACTTC
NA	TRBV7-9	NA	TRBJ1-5	CASSLEPRQPQHF	TGTGCCAGCAGCTTAGAACCCAGACAGCCCCAGCATTTT
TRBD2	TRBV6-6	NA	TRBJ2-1	CASTRRGDNEQFF	TGTGCCAGCACACGGCGGGGGGACAATGAGCAGTTCTTC
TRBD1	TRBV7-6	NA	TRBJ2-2	CASSLTGAGELFF	TGTGCCAGCAGCCTTACAGGGGCCGGGGAGCTGTTTTTT
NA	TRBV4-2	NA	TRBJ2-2	CASSQDRLSRGVSGELFF	TGTGCCAGCAGCCAAGATCGTTTGAGCAGGGGGGTTTCCGGGGAGCTGTTTTTT
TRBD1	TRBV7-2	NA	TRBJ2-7	CASSLGGQRGPEQYF	TGTGCCAGCAGCTTAGGGGGACAGAGGGGTCCCGAGCAGTACTTC
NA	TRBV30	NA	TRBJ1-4	CAWSVQQGTNEKLFF	TGTGCCTGGAGTGTACAGCAGGGAACGAATGAAAAACTGTTTTTT
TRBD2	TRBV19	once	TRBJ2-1	CASSKTSGSRNEQFF	TGTGCCAGTAGTAAGACTAGCGGGAGTCGCAATGAGCAGTTCTTC
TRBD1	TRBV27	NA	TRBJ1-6	CASTLAPGGSPLHF	TGTGCCAGCACACTTGCCCCAGGGGGTTCACCCCTCCACTTT
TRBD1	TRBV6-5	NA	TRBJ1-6	CASSYRTGGTPLHF	TGTGCCAGCAGTTACCGGACAGGGGGGACACCCCTCCACTTT
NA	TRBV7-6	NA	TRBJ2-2	CASSSTTVNTGELFF	TGTGCCAGCAGCTCGACCACAGTAAACACCGGGGAGCTGTTTTTT
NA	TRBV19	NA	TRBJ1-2	CATDSNYGYTF	TGTGCCACCGACAGTAACTATGGCTACACCTTC
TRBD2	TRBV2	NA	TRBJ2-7	CASSEWGGISYEQYF	TGTGCCAGCAGTGAATGGGGAGGGATCTCTTACGAGCAGTACTTC
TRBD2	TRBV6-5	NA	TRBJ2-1	CASSTRLAGGSEQFF	TGTGCCAGCAGTACCCGTCTAGCGGGAGGGAGTGAGCAGTTCTTC
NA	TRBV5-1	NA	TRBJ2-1	CASSFGRDYYNEQFF	TGCGCCAGCAGCTTTGGCCGAGACTACTACAATGAGCAGTTCTTC
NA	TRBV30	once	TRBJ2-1	CAWSDLGSKFF	TGTGCCTGGAGTGATCTGGGGAGCAAGTTCTTC
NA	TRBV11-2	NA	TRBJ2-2	CASSFLPGPMNTGELFF	TGTGCCAGCAGCTTTCTCCCTGGGCCGATGAACACCGGGGAGCTGTTTTTT
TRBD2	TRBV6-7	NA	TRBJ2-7	CASRPRPTEGGPCEQYF	TGTGCCAGCAGACCCCGACCTACTGAGGGAGGGCCCTGCGAGCAGTACTTC
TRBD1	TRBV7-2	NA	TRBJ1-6	CASSSGTGESPLHF	TGTGCCAGCAGCTCCGGGACAGGGGAATCACCCCTCCACTTT
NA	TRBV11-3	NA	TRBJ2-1	CASSLVPWGPYNEQFF	TGTGCCAGCAGCTTAGTACCTTGGGGCCCATACAATGAGCAGTTCTTC
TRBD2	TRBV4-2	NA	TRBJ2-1	CASSQEFASGPDNEQFF	TGTGCCAGCAGCCAAGAGTTCGCTAGCGGGCCCGACAATGAGCAGTTCTTC
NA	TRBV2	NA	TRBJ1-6	CASKKGGNSPLHF	TGTGCCAGCAAGAAGGGAGGAAATTCACCCCTCCACTTT
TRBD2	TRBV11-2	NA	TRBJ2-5	CASSFRGGETQYF	TGTGCCAGCAGCTTCCGGGGGGGAGAGACCCAGTACTTC
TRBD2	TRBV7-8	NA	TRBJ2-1	CASSLARLAGASSYNEQFF	TGTGCCAGCAGCTTAGCCCGCTTAGCGGGGGCGAGCTCCTACAATGAGCAGTTCTTC
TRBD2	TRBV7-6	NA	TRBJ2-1	CASSPGLAGALYNEQFF	TGTGCCAGCAGCCCAGGACTAGCGGGGGCCCTCTACAATGAGCAGTTCTTC
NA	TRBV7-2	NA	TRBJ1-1	CASSRMTENTEAFF	TGTGCCAGCAGCCGGATGACAGAGAACACTGAAGCTTTCTTT
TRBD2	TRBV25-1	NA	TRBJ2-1	CASSESGTIDLQFF	TGTGCCAGCAGTGAATCGGGGACTATTGACCTACAGTTCTTC
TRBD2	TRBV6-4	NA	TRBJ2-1	CASSVSLAGGPYEQFF	TGTGCCAGCAGTGTCTCACTAGCGGGGGGGCCTTATGAGCAGTTCTTC
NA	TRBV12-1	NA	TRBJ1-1	CASSSEDYVNTEAFF	TGTGCCAGCAGCTCGGAAGACTACGTCAACACTGAAGCTTTCTTT
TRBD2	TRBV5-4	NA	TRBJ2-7	CASSLAGLAGGKKYF	TGTGCCAGCAGCTTGGCCGGACTAGCGGGGGGAAAGAAGTACTTC
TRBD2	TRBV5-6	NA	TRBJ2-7	CASSIASGGNYEQYF	TGTGCCAGCAGCATAGCTAGCGGGGGCAACTACGAGCAGTACTTC
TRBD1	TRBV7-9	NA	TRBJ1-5	CASSSGGSSNQPQHF	TGTGCCAGCAGCTCAGGGGGCTCAAGCAATCAGCCCCAGCATTTT
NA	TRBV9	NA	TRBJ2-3	CASSLEPHKTQYF	TGTGCCAGCAGCCTAGAACCTCACAAGACGCAGTATTTT
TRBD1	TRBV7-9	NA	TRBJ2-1	CASSPARTGSYNEQFF	TGTGCCAGCAGCCCAGCTCGGACAGGTTCTTACAATGAGCAGTTCTTC
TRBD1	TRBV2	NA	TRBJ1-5	CASGQDRGRSSNQPQHF	TGTGCCAGTGGACAGGACAGGGGGCGATCGAGCAATCAGCCCCAGCATTTT
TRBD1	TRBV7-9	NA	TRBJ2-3	CASTLTGFYLDTQYF	TGTGCCAGCACGCTGACAGGGTTTTATCTGGATACGCAGTATTTT
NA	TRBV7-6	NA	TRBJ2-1	CASSLTAQAYNEQFF	TGTGCCAGCAGCTTAACGGCCCAGGCCTACAATGAGCAGTTCTTC
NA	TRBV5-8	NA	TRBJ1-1	CASSFFPGGGTEAFF	TGTGCCAGCAGCTTCTTCCCGGGGGGAGGCACTGAAGCTTTCTTT